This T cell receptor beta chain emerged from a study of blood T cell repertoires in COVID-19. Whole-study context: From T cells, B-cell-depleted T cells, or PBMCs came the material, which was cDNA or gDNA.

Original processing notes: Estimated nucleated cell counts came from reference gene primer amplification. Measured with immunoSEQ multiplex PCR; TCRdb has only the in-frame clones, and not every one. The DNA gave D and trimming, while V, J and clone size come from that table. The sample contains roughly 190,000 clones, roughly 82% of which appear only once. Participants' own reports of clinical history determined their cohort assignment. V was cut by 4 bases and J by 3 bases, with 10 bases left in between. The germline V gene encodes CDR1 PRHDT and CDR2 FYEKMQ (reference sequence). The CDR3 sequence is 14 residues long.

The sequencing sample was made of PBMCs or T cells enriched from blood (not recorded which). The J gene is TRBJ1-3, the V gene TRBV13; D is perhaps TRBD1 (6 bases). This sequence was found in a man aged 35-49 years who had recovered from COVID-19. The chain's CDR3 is CASSSTGLGNTIYF. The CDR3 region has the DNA TGTGCCAGCAGCTCAACAGGGCTTGGAAACACCATATATTTT. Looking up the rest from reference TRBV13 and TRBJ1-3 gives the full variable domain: AAGVIQSPRHLIKEKRETATLKCYPIPRHDTVYWYQQGPGQDPQFLISFYEKMQSDKGSIPDRFSAQQFSDYHSELNMSSLELGDSALYFCASSSTGLGNTIYFGEGSWLTVV.